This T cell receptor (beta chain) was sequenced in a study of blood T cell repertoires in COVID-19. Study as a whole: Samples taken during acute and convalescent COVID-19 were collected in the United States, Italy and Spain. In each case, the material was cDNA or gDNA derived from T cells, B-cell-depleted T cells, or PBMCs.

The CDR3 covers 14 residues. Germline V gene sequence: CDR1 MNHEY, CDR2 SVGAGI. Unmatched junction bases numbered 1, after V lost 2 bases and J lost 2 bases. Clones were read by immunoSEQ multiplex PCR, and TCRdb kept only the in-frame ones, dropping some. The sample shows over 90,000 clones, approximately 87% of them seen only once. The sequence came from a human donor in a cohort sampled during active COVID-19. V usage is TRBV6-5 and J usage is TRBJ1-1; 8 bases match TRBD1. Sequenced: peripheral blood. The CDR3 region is CASSYDRGNTEAFF. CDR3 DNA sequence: TGTGCCAGCAGTTACGACAGGGGTAACACTGAAGCTTTCTTT.